This T cell receptor (beta chain) comes out of a study of cytomegalovirus exposure and HLA in healthy donors. Trimming cost V 4 bases and J 3 bases, with 12 bases left between them. CDR1 is KGHSH and CDR2 is LQKENI in the germline V gene. This CDR3 spans 14 amino acids. Primers for the PCR totalled 60 Vbeta and 13 Jbeta. TCRdb keeps only in-frame clones here, not all; method: immunoSEQ multiplex PCR. The data contain about 60,000 clones, approximately 63% of them singletons. This TCR derives from a woman aged 60 to 75 in good health and CMV-seropositive. The rearrangement uses TRBV18 and TRBJ1-2, with D perhaps matching TRBD1 (6 bases). Sequences were obtained from PBMCs. The CDR3 nucleotides are TGTGCCAGCTCACACACGGGGGGCGACTATGGCTACACCTTC. Its protein product is CASSHTGGDYGYTF.